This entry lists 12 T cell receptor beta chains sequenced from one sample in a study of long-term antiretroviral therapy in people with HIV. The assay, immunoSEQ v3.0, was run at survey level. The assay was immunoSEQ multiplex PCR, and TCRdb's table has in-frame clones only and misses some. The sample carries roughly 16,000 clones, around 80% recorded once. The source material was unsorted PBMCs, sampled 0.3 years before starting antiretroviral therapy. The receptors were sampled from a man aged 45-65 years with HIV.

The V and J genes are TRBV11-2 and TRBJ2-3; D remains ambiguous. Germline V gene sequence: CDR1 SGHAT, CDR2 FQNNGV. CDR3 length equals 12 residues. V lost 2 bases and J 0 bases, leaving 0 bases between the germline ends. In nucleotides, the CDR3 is TGTGCCAGCAGCTTAAGCACAGATACGCAGTATTTT. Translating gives CASSLSTDTQYF.

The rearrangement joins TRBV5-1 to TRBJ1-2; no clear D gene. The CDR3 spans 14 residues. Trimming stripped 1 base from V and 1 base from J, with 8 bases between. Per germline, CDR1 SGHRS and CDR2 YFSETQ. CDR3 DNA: TGCGCCAGCAGCTTGAGCCCGGGTAACTATGGCTACACCTTC. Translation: CASSLSPGNYGYTF.

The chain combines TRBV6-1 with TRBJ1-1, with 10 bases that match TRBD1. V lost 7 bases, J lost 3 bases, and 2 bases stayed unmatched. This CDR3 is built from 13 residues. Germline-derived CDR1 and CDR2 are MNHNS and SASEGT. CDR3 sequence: CASTGQGDTEAFF. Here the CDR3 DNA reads TGTGCCAGCACCGGACAGGGGGACACTGAAGCTTTCTTT.

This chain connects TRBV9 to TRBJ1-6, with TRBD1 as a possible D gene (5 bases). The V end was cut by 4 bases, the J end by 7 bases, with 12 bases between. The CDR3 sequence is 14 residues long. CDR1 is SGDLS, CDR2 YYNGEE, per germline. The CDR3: CASSPQGGNSPLHF. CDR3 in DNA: TGTGCCAGCAGCCCGCAGGGTGGGAATTCACCCCTCCACTTT.

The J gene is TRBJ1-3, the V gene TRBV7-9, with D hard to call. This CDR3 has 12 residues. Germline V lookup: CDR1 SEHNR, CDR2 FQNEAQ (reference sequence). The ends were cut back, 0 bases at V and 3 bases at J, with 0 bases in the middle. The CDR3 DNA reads TGTGCCAGCAGCTTAGCTGGAAACACCATATATTTT. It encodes CASSLAGNTIYF. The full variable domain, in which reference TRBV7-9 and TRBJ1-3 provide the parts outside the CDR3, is DTGVSQNPRHKITKRGQNVTFRCDPISEHNRLYWYRQTLGQGPEFLTYFQNEAQLEKSRLLSDRFSAERPKGSFSTLEIQRTEQGDSAMYLCASSLAGNTIYFGEGSWLTVV.

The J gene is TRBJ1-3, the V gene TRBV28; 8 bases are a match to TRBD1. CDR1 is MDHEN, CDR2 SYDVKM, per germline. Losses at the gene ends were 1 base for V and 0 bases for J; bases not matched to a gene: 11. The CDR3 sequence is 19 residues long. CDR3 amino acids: CASSLSGRGPIYSGNTIYF. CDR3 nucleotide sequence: TGTGCCAGCAGTTTATCGGGCAGGGGGCCTATCTACTCTGGAAACACCATATATTTT.

CDR3 loop: CASSPGGGGQPQHF. The CDR3, as DNA: TGTGCCAGCAGTCCCGGGGGCGGTGGTCAGCCCCAGCATTTT. V and J are TRBV28 and TRBJ1-5, with D perhaps matching TRBD1 (6 bases). This CDR3 comprises 14 residues. The germline V gene encodes CDR1 MDHEN and CDR2 SYDVKM. Trimming pared 5 bases from V and 6 bases from J, leaving 14 bases between.

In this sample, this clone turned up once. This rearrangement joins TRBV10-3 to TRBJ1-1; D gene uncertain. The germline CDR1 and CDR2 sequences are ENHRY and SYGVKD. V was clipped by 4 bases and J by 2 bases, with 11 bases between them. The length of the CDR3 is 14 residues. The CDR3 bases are TGTGCCATCAGTGCAATGGCCCAAAACACTGAAGCTTTCTTT. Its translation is CAISAMAQNTEAFF.

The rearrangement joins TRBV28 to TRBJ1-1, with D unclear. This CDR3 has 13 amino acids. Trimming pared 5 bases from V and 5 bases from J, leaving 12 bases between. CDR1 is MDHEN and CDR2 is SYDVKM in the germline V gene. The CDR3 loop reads CASSRDGTTEAFF. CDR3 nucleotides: TGTGCCAGCAGTCGAGACGGAACTACTGAAGCTTTCTTT.

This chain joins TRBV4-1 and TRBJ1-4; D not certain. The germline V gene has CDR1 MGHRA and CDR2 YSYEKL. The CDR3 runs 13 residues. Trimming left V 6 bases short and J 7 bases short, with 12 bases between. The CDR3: CASRPANFEKLFF. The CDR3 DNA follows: TGCGCCAGCAGGCCTGCAAATTTTGAAAAACTGTTTTTT.

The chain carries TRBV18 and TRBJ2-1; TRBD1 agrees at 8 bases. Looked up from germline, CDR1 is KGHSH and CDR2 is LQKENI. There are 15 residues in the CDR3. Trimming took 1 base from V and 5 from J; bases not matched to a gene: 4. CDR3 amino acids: CASSPRRQGNNEQFF. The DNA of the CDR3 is TGTGCCAGCTCACCACGGAGACAGGGGAACAATGAGCAGTTCTTC.

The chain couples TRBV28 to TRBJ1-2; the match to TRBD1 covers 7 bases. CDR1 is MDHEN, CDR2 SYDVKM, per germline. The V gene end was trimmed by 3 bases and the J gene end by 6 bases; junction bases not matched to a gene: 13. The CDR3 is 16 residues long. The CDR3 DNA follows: TGTGCCAGCAGTTTGAGATCGGACAGGCGTAAGAATGGCTACACCTTC. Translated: CASSLRSDRRKNGYTF.